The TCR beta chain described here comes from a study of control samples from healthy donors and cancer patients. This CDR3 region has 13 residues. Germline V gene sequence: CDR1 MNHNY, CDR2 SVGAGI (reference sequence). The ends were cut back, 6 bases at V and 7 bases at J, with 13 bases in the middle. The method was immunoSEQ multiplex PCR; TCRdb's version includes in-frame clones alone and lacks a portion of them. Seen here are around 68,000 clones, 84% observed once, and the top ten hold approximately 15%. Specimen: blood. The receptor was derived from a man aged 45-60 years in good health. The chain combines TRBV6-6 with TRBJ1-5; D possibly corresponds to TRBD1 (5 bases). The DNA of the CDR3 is TGTGCCAGCAGAAGTTCGCAGGGCCAGCCCCAGCATTTT. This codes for CASRSSQGQPQHF.